The TCR beta chain under discussion was sequenced for a study of T cells in Graves' hyperthyroidism and ophthalmopathy. Findings and limits, study-wide: Stable hyperthyroidism and ophthalmopathy were separated using 13 V-J signatures.

RNA transcripts provided the source from which TCR beta CDR3 regions were amplified. The HTBI primer set drove a first-round RT-PCR of the TCR CDR3. A single record per CDR3 protein comes from TCRdb applying MiXCR to the multiplex PCR reads. This table holds around 530,000 distinct CDR3 sequences, 17% found once. This clonotype was observed many times. The antigen is unknown. The origin of this receptor is a young woman with Graves' ophthalmopathy. Input material: blood.

DNA for the CDR3: TGCAGCGTTGGGCTAGCGGGCAAGTCGATCTACAATGAGCAGTTCTTC. It specifies CSVGLAGKSIYNEQFF. The V and J genes are TRBV29-1 and TRBJ2-1; 8 bases are shared with TRBD2. With V trimmed by 4 bases and J by 3 bases, 11 bases remained unmatched. This CDR3 is built from 16 residues. Germline lookup yields CDR1 SQVTM and CDR2 ANQGSEA.